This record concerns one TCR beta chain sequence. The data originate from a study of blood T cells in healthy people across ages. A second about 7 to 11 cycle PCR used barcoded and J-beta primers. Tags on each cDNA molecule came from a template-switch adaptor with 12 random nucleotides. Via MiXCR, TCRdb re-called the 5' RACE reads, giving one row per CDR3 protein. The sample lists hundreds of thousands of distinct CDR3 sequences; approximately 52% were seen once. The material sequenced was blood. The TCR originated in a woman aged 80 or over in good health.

CDR3 sequence reads: CSSEGLAGYNEQFF. The CDR3 coding sequence is TGCAGTTCCGAGGGACTAGCCGGCTACAATGAGCAGTTCTTC. The V and J genes are TRBV20-1 and TRBJ2-1, with TRBD2 matching over 9 bases. The CDR3 runs 14 residues. The V segment lost 8 bases and the J segment 3 bases; nucleotides outside the gene matches: 8. Germline CDR1 and CDR2: DFQATT and SNEGSKA (reference sequence).